Sequencing of this T cell receptor beta chain was carried out in a study of shared clonotypes between healthy human individuals. General study findings and limits: Across subsets, estimated richness was generally greater for naive than for memory populations.

Concerning this clone: Its antigen is not identified.

Every donor was a Caucasian adult from Nashville, Tennessee. Trimming at V came to 8 bases and at J to 4 bases, leaving 11 bases not matched to a gene. CDR3 size: 15 residues. Germline-derived CDR1 and CDR2 are MNHNS and SASEGT. For sorted subsets, about 190 ng DNA per replicate equaled around 30,000 T cell genomes. The assay was immunoSEQ multiplex PCR, and TCRdb's table has in-frame clones only and misses some. This repertoire shows about 600,000 clones, 97% found once; its top ten account for 0.057%. The sequence derives from a woman between 25 and 40 years old in good health. The V call is TRBV6-1, the J call TRBJ2-1; the match to TRBD2 covers 7 bases. The sample consisted of naive CD4+ T cells sorted from blood. Specified subset: CD45RA+ positively selected. For the CDR3, the DNA is TGTGCCAGCCAACGGGTGGCGGGGGAGTACAATGAGCAGTTCTTC. Its translation is CASQRVAGEYNEQFF.